What follows describes a single TCR beta chain. As yet, its antigen is unknown. This entry comes from a study of graft-versus-host responses after intestinal transplantation. For the study at large: Multivisceral, liver-intestinal, or isolated intestinal transplants were performed in recipients. Whole-study results and caveats: Recipient-marrow GvH clones were detected, some having first appeared in ileum or blood. High graft-versus-host to host-versus-graft clonal ratios were found in allografts of patients who had graft-donor T cell macrochimerism.

Assay used: immunoSEQ multiplex PCR; TCRdb lists only in-frame clones, some missing. The sample carries tens of thousands of clones, 85% to 90% recorded once. Germline V lookup: CDR1 KGHSH, CDR2 LQKENI. V trimming: 4 bases; J trimming: 4 bases; junction bases outside the gene matches: 3. The CDR3 has 13 amino acids. Specimen: unstimulated CD4+ T cells sorted from spleen or lymph node cells, collected before intestinal transplant. The sequence derives from a human donor who received an intestinal transplant. V and J are TRBV18 and TRBJ1-1, with TRBD1 matching over 7 bases. CDR3 sequence (DNA): TGTGCCAGCTCACAAGCAGGGGGCACTGAAGCTTTCTTT. Its protein product is CASSQAGGTEAFF.